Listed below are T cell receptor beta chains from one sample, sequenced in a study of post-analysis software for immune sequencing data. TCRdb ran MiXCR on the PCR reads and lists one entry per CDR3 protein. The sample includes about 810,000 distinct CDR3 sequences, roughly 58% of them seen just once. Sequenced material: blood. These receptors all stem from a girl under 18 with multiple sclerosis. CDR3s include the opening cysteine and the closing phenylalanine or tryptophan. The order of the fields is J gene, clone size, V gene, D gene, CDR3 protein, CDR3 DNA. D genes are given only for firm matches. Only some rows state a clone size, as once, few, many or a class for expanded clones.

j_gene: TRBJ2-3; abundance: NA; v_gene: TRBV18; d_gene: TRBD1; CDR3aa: CASSRTAPGQGRDTQYF; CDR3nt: TGTGCCAGCTCACGAACCGCTCCGGGACAGGGTAGAGATACGCAGTATTTT
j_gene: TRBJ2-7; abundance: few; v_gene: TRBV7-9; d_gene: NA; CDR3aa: CASSSRDYEQYF; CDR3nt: TGTGCCAGCAGCTCTCGGGACTACGAGCAGTACTTC
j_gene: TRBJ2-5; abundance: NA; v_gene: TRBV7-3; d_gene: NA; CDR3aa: CASSPFAGMGTQETQYF; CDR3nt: TGTGCCAGCAGCCCGTTTGCAGGGATGGGAACCCAAGAGACCCAGTACTTC
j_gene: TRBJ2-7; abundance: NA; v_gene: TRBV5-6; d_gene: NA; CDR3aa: CASFIRGPSYEQYF; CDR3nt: TGTGCCAGCTTCATTCGGGGGCCATCCTACGAGCAGTACTTC
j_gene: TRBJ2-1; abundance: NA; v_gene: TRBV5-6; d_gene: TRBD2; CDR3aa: CAGSLIAGGYNEQFF; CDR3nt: TGTGCCGGCAGCCTTATAGCGGGAGGGTACAATGAGCAGTTCTTC
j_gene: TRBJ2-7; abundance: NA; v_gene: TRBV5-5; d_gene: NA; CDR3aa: CASSSQTRDYYEQYF; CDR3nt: TGTGCCAGCAGCTCTCAGACCCGGGATTACTACGAGCAGTACTTC
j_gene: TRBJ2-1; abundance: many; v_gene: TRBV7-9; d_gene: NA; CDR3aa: CASSPGYEQFF; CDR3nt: TGTGCCAGCAGCCCGGGCTATGAGCAGTTCTTC
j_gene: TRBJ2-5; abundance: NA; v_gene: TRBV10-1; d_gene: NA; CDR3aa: CASSDGPGQGLEETQYF; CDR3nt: TGCGCCAGCAGTGATGGTCCGGGACAAGGTCTAGAAGAGACCCAGTACTTC
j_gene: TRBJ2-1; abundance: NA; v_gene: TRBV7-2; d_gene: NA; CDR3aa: CASSHEGGAYNEQFF; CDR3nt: TGTGCCAGCAGTCACGAAGGGGGGGCGTACAATGAGCAGTTCTTC
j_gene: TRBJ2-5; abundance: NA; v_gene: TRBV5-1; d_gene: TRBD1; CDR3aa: CASSFRDRTQETQYF; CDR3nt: TGCGCCAGCAGCTTCCGGGACAGGACTCAAGAGACCCAGTACTTC
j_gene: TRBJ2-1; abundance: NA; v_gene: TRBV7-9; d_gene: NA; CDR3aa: CASSPTSFSEPRGDEQFF; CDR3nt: TGTGCCAGCAGCCCCACCTCCTTTAGCGAACCGAGAGGCGATGAGCAGTTCTTC
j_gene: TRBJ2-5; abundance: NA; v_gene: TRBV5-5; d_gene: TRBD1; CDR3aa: CASSPMDRGSETQYF; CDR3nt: TGTGCCAGCAGCCCTATGGACAGGGGATCAGAGACCCAGTACTTC
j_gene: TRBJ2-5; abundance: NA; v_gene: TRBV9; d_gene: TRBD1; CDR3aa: CASSGAGGWETQYF; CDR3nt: TGTGCCAGCAGCGGGGCAGGGGGCTGGGAGACCCAGTACTTC
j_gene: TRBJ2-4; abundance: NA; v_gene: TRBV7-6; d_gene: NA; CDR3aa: CASSLGRPEDIQYF; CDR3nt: TGTGCCAGCAGCTTAGGACGTCCGGAGGACATTCAGTACTTC
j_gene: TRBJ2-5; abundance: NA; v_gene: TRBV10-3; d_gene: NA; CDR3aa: CAISEGQLFQETQYF; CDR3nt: TGTGCCATCAGTGAGGGACAGCTGTTCCAAGAGACCCAGTACTTC
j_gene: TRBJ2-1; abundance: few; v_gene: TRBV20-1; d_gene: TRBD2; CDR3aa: CSARGTSGRNEQFF; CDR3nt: TGCAGTGCTAGAGGGACTAGCGGGAGGAATGAGCAGTTCTTC
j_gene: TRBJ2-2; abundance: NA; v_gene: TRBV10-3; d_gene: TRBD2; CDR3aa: CAISVLATSGNANTGELFF; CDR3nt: TGTGCCATCAGTGTCTTAGCGACTAGCGGGAACGCGAACACCGGGGAGCTGTTTTTT
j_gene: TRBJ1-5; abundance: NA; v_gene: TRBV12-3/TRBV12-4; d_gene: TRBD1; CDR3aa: CASSLGGQAANQPQHF; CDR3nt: TGTGCCAGCAGTCTCGGGGGACAGGCGGCCAATCAGCCCCAGCATTTT
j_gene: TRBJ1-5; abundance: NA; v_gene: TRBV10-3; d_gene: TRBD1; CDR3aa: CAISATGGIGQPQHF; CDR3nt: TGTGCCATCAGTGCGACAGGGGGGATTGGGCAGCCCCAGCATTTT
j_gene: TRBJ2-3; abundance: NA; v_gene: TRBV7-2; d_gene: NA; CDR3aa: CASSLDSLGRTQYF; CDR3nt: TGTGCCAGCAGCTTAGACAGTCTGGGGCGTACGCAGTATTTT
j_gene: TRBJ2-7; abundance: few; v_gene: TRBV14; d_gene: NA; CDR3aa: CASSQAPGRTYEQYF; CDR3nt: TGTGCCAGCAGCCAAGCACCGGGACGAACCTACGAGCAGTACTTC
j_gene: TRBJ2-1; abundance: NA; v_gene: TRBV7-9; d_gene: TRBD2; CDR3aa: CASSLASGVMYEQFF; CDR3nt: TGTGCCAGCAGCTTAGCAAGCGGGGTAATGTATGAGCAGTTCTTC
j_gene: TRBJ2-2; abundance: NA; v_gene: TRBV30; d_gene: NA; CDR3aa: CAWSPLFTGELFF; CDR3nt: TGTGCCTGGAGTCCACTATTCACCGGGGAGCTGTTTTTT
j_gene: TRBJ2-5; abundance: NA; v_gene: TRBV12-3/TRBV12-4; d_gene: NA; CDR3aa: CASTHPSSGQETQYF; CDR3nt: TGTGCCAGCACCCACCCAAGTAGCGGTCAAGAGACCCAGTACTTC
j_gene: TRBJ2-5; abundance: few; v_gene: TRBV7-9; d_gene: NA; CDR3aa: CASSLGRGPETQYF; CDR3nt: TGTGCCAGCAGCTTGGGTCGGGGGCCGGAGACCCAGTACTTC
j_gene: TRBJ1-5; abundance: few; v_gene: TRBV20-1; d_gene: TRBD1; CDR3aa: CSARDGAGGVEPQHF; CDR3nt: TGCAGTGCTAGAGATGGGGCAGGGGGCGTGGAGCCCCAGCATTTT
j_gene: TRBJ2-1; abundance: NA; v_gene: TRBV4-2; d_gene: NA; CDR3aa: CASSLTHSGTSYNEQFF; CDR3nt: TGTGCCAGCAGCCTCACTCATAGCGGCACCAGCTACAATGAGCAGTTCTTC
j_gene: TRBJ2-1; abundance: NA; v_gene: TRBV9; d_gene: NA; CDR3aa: CASSVANRVWDEQFF; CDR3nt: TGTGCCAGCAGCGTCGCGAACAGGGTTTGGGATGAGCAGTTCTTC
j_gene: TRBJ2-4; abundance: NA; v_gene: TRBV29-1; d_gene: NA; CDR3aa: CSVASEDKNIQYF; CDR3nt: TGCAGCGTCGCAAGTGAGGACAAAAACATTCAGTACTTC
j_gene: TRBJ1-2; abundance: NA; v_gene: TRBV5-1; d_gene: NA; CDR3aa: CASSFGRGEYYGYTF; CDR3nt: TGCGCCAGCAGCTTTGGAAGGGGTGAATACTATGGCTACACCTTC
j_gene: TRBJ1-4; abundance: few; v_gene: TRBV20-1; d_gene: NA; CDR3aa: CSASPPTANEKLFF; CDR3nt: TGCAGTGCTAGCCCCCCGACAGCGAATGAAAAACTGTTTTTT
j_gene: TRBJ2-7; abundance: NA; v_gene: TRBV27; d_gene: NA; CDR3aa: CASRGTQGLTYEQYF; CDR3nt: TGTGCCAGCAGGGGAACCCAGGGCCTAACCTACGAGCAGTACTTC
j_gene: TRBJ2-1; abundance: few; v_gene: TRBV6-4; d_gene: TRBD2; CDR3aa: CASSDRSGSSNEQFF; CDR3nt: TGTGCCAGCAGTGACCGTAGCGGGAGTTCCAATGAGCAGTTCTTC
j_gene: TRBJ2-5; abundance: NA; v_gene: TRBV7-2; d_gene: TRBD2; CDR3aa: CASTASGGLGETQYF; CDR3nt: TGTGCCAGCACGGCTAGCGGGGGGCTCGGGGAGACCCAGTACTTC
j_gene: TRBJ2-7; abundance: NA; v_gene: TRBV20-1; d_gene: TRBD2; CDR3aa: CSAGARTRRDLSEQYF; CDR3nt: TGCAGTGCTGGCGCACGGACTAGGCGGGATCTCTCCGAGCAGTACTTC
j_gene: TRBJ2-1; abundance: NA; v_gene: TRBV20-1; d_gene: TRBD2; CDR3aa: CSASRGRAIGNEQFF; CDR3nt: TGCAGTGCTAGTCGCGGGAGGGCAATCGGGAATGAGCAGTTCTTC
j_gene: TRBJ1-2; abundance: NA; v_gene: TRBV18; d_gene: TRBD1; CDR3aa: CASSKGAQVYGYTF; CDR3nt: TGTGCCAGCTCGAAGGGGGCTCAGGTCTATGGCTACACCTTC
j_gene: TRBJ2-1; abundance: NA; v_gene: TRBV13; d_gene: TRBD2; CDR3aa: CASSPRTGLAGSGEQFF; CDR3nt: TGTGCCAGCAGCCCGCGTACGGGACTAGCGGGTTCGGGTGAGCAGTTCTTC
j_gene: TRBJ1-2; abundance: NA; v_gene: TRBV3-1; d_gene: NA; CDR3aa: CASSQDVLWRGADYGYTF; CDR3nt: TGTGCCAGCAGCCAAGATGTTTTGTGGCGGGGGGCGGACTATGGCTACACCTTC
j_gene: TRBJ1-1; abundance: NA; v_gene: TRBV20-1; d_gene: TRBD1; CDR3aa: CSAITGGRTEAFF; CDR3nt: TGCAGTGCTATAACAGGGGGCCGGACTGAAGCTTTCTTT
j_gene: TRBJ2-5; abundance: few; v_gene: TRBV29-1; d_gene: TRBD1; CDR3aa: CSVVGQGGWQQTQYF; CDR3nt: TGCAGCGTCGTAGGACAGGGGGGATGGCAGCAGACCCAGTACTTC
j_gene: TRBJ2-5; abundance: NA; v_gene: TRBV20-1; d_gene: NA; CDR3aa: CSAPGLRGGETQYF; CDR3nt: TGCAGTGCTCCTGGGTTAAGAGGGGGAGAGACCCAGTACTTC
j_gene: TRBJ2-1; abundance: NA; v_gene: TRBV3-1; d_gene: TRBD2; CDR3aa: CASSDRDYYNEQFF; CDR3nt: TGTGCCAGCAGCGACCGGGACTACTACAATGAGCAGTTCTTC
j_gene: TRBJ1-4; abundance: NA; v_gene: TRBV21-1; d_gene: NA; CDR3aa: CASSAQVFREKLFF; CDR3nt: TGTGCCAGCTCCGCACAGGTTTTCAGGGAAAAACTGTTTTTT
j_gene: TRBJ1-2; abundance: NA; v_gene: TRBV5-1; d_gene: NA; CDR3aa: CASSLGAGGHGYTF; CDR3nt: TGCGCCAGCAGCTTGGGGGCAGGAGGCCATGGCTACACCTTC
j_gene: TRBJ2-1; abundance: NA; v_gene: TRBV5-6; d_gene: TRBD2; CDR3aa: CASSRASGGDYEQFF; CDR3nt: TGTGCCAGCAGCCGTGCTAGCGGGGGGGACTATGAGCAGTTCTTC
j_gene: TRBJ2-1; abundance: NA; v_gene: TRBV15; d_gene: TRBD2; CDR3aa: CATSRGPRGLAGVNEQFF; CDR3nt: TGTGCCACCAGCAGAGGCCCGAGGGGACTAGCGGGAGTGAATGAGCAGTTCTTC
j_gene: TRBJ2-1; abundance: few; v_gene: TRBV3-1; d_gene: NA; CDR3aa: CASSDSQGGEQFF; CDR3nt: TGTGCCAGCTCCGATTCGCAGGGAGGTGAGCAGTTCTTC
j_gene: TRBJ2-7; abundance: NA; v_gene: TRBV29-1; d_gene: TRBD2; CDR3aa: CSVEEDSGTSGSYEQYF; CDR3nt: TGCAGCGTTGAAGAGGATTCCGGGACTAGCGGGAGTTACGAGCAGTACTTC
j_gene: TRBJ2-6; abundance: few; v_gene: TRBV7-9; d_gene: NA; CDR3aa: CASSLDSSGANVRTF; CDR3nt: TGTGCCAGCAGCCTTGACAGCTCTGGGGCCAACGTCCGGACTTTC
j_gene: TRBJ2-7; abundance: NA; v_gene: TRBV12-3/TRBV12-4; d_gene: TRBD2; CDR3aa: CASSGLAGYIPYEQYF; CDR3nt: TGTGCCAGCAGTGGACTAGCGGGATACATCCCCTACGAGCAGTACTTC
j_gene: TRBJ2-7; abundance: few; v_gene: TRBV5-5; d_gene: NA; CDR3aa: CASSLGIGGKPYEQYF; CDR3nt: TGTGCCAGCAGCTTGGGAATCGGCGGGAAACCCTACGAGCAGTACTTC